This TCR beta chain emerged from a study of blood T cell repertoires in COVID-19. The overall study: Specimens from acute and convalescent COVID-19 originated in the United States, Italy and Spain. Sources were T cells, B-cell-depleted T cells, or PBMCs; the material itself was cDNA or gDNA.

Original analysis: Reference gene primer amplification yielded estimated nucleated cell counts. Method: immunoSEQ multiplex PCR; TCRdb's copy keeps in-frame clones and lacks some. The V and J calls and clone size were taken over from that table, and D and trimming were inferred from the DNA. The profile shows 85,000 to 90,000 clones, 91% of them singletons. Trimming removed 4 bases from V and 8 bases from J, with 15 bases in between. Germline CDR1 is SEHNR and CDR2 is FQNEAQ (reference sequence). CDR3 size: 15 residues. The specimen was peripheral blood. This TCR was recovered from a human donor with active COVID-19. The donor label of this sample is uncertain. The chain has TRBV7-9 and TRBJ1-6; D is perhaps TRBD1 (5 bases). The CDR3 protein is CASSSRGGRDSPLHF. The CDR3 nucleotides are TGTGCCAGCAGCTCCCGGGGGGGTAGGGATTCACCCCTCCACTTT.